This TCR beta chain comes out of a study of shared clonotypes between healthy human individuals. About the research overall: The study enrolled a couple of women and a few men aged 18 to 49. Study-wide results and caveats: Generation probability values for non-shared clonotypes were lower than those for clonotypes shared by all four donors. Represented diversity, genetic and exposure-history alike, was limited by few donors.

With respect to this clone: Its target is unknown. Compared with germline, one end of the junction differs, possibly owing to a read error.

CD8 cells classed as naive were CD45RO-negative and positively selected for CCR7, excluding terminally differentiated effector memory CD45RA+ cells. CDR1 is SSHAT, CDR2 FNYEAQ, per germline (reference sequence). CDR3 length: 15 residues. Study processing details: ImmunoSEQ supplied junction-only sequences lacking quality scores, so filtering was different. The method was immunoSEQ multiplex PCR; TCRdb's version includes in-frame clones alone and lacks a portion of them. Clone size and the V and J calls come from that table; the DNA yielded D and trimming. The table lists fewer than 1 million clones, about 96% of them singletons.

Material: naive CD8+ T cells sorted from blood. The genes are TRBV7-7 and TRBJ2-7, with 7 nucleotides matching TRBD1. The source of this sequence is a man aged 25 to 45 in good health. The CDR3 is CASSLGRGTSYEQYF. Written as DNA, the CDR3 is TGTGCTAGCAGCTTAGGCAGGGGGACGTCCTACGAGCAGTACTTC. Based on the CDR3 plus reference TRBV7-7 and TRBJ2-7, the full variable domain is GAGVSQSPRYKVTKRGQDVTLRCDPISSHATLYWYQQALGQGPEFLTYFNYEAQPDKSGLPSDRFSAERPEGSISTLTIQRTEQRDSAMYRCASSLGRGTSYEQYFGPGTRLTVT.